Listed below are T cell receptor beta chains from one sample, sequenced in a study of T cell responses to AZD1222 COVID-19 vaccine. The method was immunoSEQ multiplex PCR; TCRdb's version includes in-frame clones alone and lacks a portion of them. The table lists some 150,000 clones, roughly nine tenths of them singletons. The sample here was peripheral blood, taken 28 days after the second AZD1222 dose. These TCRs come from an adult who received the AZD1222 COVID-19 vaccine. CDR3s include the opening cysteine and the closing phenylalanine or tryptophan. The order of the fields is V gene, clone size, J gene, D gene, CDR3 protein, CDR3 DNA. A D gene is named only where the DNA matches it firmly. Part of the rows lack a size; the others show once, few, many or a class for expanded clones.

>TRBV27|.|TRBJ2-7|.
CASRTNRDIDEQYF
TGTGCCAGCAGGACTAACAGGGATATTGACGAGCAGTACTTC
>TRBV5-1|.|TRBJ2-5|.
CASSLVGGAVETQYF
TGCGCCAGCAGCTTGGTGGGGGGTGCCGTGGAGACCCAGTACTTC
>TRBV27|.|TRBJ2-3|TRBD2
CASSLVAGGALSTDTQYF
TGTGCCAGCAGTTTAGTAGCGGGAGGGGCCCTTAGCACAGATACGCAGTATTTT
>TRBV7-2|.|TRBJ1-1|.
CASSFKGGGTEAFF
TGTGCCAGCAGCTTCAAAGGGGGGGGCACTGAAGCTTTCTTT
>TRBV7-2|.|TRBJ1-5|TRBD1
CASSLGGDRGSQPQHF
TGTGCCAGCAGCTTAGGAGGGGACAGGGGTTCTCAGCCCCAGCATTTT
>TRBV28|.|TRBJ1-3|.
CASSSPYIKPGTTSGNTIYF
TGTGCCAGCAGTTCTCCCTATATTAAACCTGGGACAACCTCTGGAAACACCATATATTTT
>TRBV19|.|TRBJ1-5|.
CASIKRAGAYGQPQHF
TGTGCCAGTATCAAACGGGCAGGGGCGTACGGGCAGCCCCAGCATTTT
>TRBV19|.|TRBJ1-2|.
CASSLPRGAGYGYTF
TGTGCCAGTAGTCTACCCCGGGGGGCCGGCTATGGCTACACCTTC
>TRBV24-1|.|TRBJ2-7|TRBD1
CATRLTGGVEQYF
TGTGCCACCCGGTTGACAGGGGGCGTCGAGCAGTACTTC
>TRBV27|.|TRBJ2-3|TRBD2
CASSGLGSTDTQYF
TGTGCCAGCAGTGGACTAGGAAGCACAGATACGCAGTATTTT
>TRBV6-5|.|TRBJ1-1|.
CASSYGQGRNTEAFF
TGTGCCAGCAGTTACGGGCAGGGAAGGAACACTGAAGCTTTCTTT
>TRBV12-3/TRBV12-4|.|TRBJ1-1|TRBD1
CASSFRQGEAFF
TGTGCCAGCAGTTTTAGACAGGGTGAAGCTTTCTTT
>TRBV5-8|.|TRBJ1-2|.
CASSLYGEPYTF
TGTGCCAGCAGCTTGTATGGCGAGCCCTACACCTTC
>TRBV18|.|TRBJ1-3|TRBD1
CASSLGQQTSGNTIYF
TGTGCCAGCTCACTGGGACAGCAAACCTCTGGAAACACCATATATTTT
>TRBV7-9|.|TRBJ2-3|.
CASRSGVLTDTQYF
TGTGCCAGCAGATCAGGAGTACTCACAGATACGCAGTATTTT
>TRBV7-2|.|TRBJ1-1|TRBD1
CASSSDYGTGDEAFF
TGTGCCAGCAGCTCCGACTACGGGACAGGGGATGAAGCTTTCTTT
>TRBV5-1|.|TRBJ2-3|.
CASSTGQGGADTQYF
TGCGCCAGCAGCACGGGACAAGGAGGGGCAGATACGCAGTATTTT
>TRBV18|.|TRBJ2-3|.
CASSPQRTDTQYF
TGTGCCAGCTCACCCCAACGCACAGATACGCAGTATTTT
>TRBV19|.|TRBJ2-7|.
CASSATTGAYEQYF
TGTGCCAGTAGTGCGACTACGGGCGCCTACGAGCAGTACTTC
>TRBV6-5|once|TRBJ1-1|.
CASRLGGTNTEAFF
TGTGCCAGCAGGCTCGGAGGGACGAACACTGAAGCTTTCTTT
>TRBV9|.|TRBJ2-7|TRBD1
CASSAGSGTGIGWGYEQYF
TGTGCCAGCAGCGCGGGATCCGGGACAGGTATCGGTTGGGGGTACGAGCAGTACTTC
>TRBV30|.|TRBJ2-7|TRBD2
CAWSVGASGFLAYEQYF
TGTGCCTGGAGTGTAGGGGCTAGCGGGTTCTTGGCCTACGAGCAGTACTTC
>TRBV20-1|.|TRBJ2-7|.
CSAGLPYEQYF
TGCAGTGCTGGATTACCCTACGAGCAGTACTTC
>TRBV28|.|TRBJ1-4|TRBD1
CASSLGQGAVGEKLFF
TGTGCCAGCAGTTTAGGACAGGGGGCGGTGGGTGAAAAACTGTTTTTT
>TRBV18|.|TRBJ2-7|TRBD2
CASSPRTSVFLYEQYF
TGTGCCAGCTCACCACGGACTAGCGTGTTCCTTTACGAGCAGTACTTC
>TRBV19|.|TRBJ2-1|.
CASMLGGTYNEQFF
TGTGCCAGTATGCTGGGTGGAACCTACAATGAGCAGTTCTTC
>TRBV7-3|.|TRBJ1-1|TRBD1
CASSLQGAGNTEAFF
TGTGCCAGCAGCCTACAGGGGGCGGGGAACACTGAAGCTTTCTTT
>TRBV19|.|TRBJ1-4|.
CASRKGGTGEKLFF
TGTGCCAGCAGAAAGGGGGGGACTGGTGAAAAACTGTTTTTT
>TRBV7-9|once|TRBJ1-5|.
CASTSDFGQKPPQHF
TGTGCCAGCACCTCGGATTTTGGGCAAAAACCGCCCCAGCATTTT
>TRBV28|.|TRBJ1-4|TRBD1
CASSTGGREKLFF
TGTGCCAGCAGTACAGGGGGCCGGGAAAAACTGTTTTTT
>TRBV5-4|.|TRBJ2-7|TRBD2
CASSLGGGSTDYEQYF
TGTGCCAGCAGCTTGGGAGGCGGGAGCACAGACTACGAGCAGTACTTC
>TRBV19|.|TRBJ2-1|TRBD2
CASSTGGRASYNEQFF
TGTGCCAGTAGTACCGGCGGGAGAGCATCCTACAATGAGCAGTTCTTC
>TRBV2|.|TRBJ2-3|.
CATQRRASTDTQYF
TGTGCCACCCAGAGGAGGGCTAGCACAGATACGCAGTATTTT
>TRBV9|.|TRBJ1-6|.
CASSVVDYNSPLHF
TGTGCCAGCAGCGTAGTAGACTATAATTCACCCCTCCACTTT
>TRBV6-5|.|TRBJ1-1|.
CASSYPRGREAFF
TGTGCCAGCAGTTACCCGAGAGGGCGGGAGGCTTTCTTT
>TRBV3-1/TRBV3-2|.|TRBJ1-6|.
CASSLNDNSPLHF
TGTGCCAGCAGCCTCAATGATAATTCACCCCTCCACTTT
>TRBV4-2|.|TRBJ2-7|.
CASSQASYEQYF
TGTGCCAGCAGCCAAGCCTCCTACGAGCAGTACTTC
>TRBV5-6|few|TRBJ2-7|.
CASSSLGQSYEQYF
TGTGCCAGCAGCTCTCTAGGCCAATCCTACGAGCAGTACTTC
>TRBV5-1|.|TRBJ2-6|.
CASKLSSGANVLTF
TGCGCCAGCAAATTAAGCTCTGGGGCCAACGTCCTGACTTTC
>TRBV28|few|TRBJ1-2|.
CASRARSRGYTF
TGTGCCAGCAGGGCACGATCGCGGGGCTACACCTTC
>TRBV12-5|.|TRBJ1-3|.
CASAGNTIYF
TGTGCTAGTGCTGGAAACACCATATATTTT
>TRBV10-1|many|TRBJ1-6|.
CASSESPDSLTSPLHF
TGCGCCAGCAGTGAGTCGCCCGACAGCCTAACTTCACCCCTCCACTTT
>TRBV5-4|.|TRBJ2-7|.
CASSQDWAYEQYF
TGTGCCAGCAGCCAGGACTGGGCCTACGAGCAGTACTTC
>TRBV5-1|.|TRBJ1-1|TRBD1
CASSLGQGFGLNTEAFF
TGCGCCAGCAGCTTGGGACAGGGATTCGGGCTGAACACTGAAGCTTTCTTT
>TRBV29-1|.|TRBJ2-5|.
CSVGDTYQETQYF
TGCAGCGTCGGGGACACTTACCAAGAGACCCAGTACTTC
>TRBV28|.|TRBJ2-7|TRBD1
CASSGQGAQTYEQYF
TGTGCCAGCAGTGGACAGGGGGCTCAAACCTACGAGCAGTACTTC
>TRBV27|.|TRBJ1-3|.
CASSLGGPGLGNTIYF
TGTGCCAGCAGTTTAGGGGGACCGGGTCTGGGAAACACCATATATTTT
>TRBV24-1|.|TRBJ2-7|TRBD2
CATSDPGLESNEQYF
TGTGCCACCAGTGACCCGGGACTAGAAAGTAACGAGCAGTACTTC
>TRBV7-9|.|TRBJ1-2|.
CASSPPRGRASLSYGYTF
TGTGCCAGCAGCCCACCCCGGGGGAGGGCCTCCTTATCCTATGGCTACACCTTC
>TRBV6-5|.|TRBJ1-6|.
CASADRDYNSPLHF
TGTGCCAGCGCTGATCGAGATTATAATTCACCCCTCCACTTT
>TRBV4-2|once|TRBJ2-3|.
CASSQEHREHDTQYF
TGTGCCAGCAGCCAAGAGCACAGAGAACACGATACGCAGTATTTT
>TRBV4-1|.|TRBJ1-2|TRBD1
CASSQDGTAGGDFGYTF
TGCGCCAGCAGCCAAGACGGGACGGCAGGGGGTGATTTTGGCTACACCTTC
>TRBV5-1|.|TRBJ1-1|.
CASSSSVNTEAFF
TGCGCCAGCAGCTCCTCAGTGAACACTGAAGCTTTCTTT
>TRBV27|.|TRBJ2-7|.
CASSPDRLARYEQYF
TGTGCCAGCAGTCCCGACCGGCTAGCGCGCTACGAGCAGTACTTC
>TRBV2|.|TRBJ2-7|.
CASSEVYGKSIEQYF
TGTGCCAGCAGTGAGGTTTATGGAAAGTCGATCGAGCAGTACTTC
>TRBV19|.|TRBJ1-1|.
CASKGRANTEAFF
TGTGCCAGTAAGGGCAGGGCAAACACTGAAGCTTTCTTT
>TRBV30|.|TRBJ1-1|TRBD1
CAWSPKSFPGQGMNTEAFF
TGTGCCTGGAGTCCCAAGAGTTTCCCGGGACAGGGGATGAACACTGAAGCTTTCTTT
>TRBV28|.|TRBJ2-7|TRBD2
CASKKTSPYYEQYF
TGTGCCAGCAAGAAGACTAGCCCTTATTACGAGCAGTACTTC
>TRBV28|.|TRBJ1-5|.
CASAGNSYSNQPQHF
TGTGCCAGTGCCGGAAACTCTTATAGCAATCAGCCCCAGCATTTT
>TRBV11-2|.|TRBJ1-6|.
CASSSRLGVKNSPLHF
TGTGCCAGCAGCTCCCGGTTAGGGGTGAAAAATTCACCCCTCCACTTT